The T cell receptor beta chain described here comes from a study of blood T cell repertoires in COVID-19. Study information: Material from acute and convalescent COVID-19 was sourced from the United States, Italy and Spain. PBMCs, B-cell-depleted T cells, or T cells were the source of the cDNA or gDNA that made up the material.

In the study's own analysis: For nucleated cells, counts were estimated from reference gene primer amplification. Profiled with immunoSEQ multiplex PCR; TCRdb holds only in-frame clones, not every one. V, J and clone size are those of that table, while D and trimming were read from the DNA. The sample records some 120,000 clones, 88% being singletons. V dropped 7 bases and J dropped 0; count of bases not matched to a gene: 21. This CDR3 contains 20 residues. Germline V lookup: CDR1 SNHLY, CDR2 FYNNEI. Source material: peripheral blood. This clonotype originated in a human donor in a cohort sampled during active COVID-19. This sequence joins TRBV2 and TRBJ2-3; 8 bases fit TRBD2. Here the CDR3 DNA reads TGTGCCAGCAATTTCCCCCCCACGGGAGGGCCTCGTGCTAGCACAGATACGCAGTATTTT. Protein sequence: CASNFPPTGGPRASTDTQYF.